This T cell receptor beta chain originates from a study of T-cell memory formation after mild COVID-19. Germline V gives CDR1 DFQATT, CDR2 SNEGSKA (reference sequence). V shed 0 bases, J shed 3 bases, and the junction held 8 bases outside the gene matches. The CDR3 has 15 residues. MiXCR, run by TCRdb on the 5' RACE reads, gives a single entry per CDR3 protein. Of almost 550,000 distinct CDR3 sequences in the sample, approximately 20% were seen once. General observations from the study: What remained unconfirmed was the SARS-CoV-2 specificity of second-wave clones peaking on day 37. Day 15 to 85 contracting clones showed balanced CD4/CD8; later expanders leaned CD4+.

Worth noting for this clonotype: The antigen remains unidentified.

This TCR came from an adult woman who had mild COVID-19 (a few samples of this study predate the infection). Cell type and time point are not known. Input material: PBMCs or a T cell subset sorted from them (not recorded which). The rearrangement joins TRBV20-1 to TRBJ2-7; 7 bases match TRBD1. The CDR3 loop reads CSARDSAGGGYEQYF. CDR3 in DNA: TGCAGTGCTAGAGATTCGGCAGGGGGTGGCTACGAGCAGTACTTC.